Sequencing of this T cell receptor (beta chain) was carried out in a study of T cells in Graves' hyperthyroidism and ophthalmopathy. The germline V gene encodes CDR1 MGHRA and CDR2 YSYEKL. The CDR3 totals 13 residues. The ends lost 3 bases at V and 4 bases at J; junction bases unmatched: 2. This clonotype was detected ten times or more. RNA transcripts served as the template for amplifying TCR beta CDR3 regions. The study used the HTBI primer set for a first-round RT-PCR of the TCR CDR3. TCRdb redid the calling of the multiplex PCR reads with MiXCR, one entry per CDR3 protein. This sample has hundreds of thousands of distinct CDR3 sequences, with 20% found just once.

The sample comprised blood. V is TRBV4-1 and J is TRBJ1-1; 7 positions agree with TRBD1. The TCR sequence derives from a man aged 35 to 55 with Graves' ophthalmopathy. CDR3: CASSHRGTTEAFF. CDR3 DNA: TGCGCCAGCAGCCACAGGGGGACCACTGAAGCTTTCTTT.